This TCR beta chain was sequenced during a study of tumor-infiltrating lymphocytes in primary liver carcinoma. Whole-study findings and limits: Detection in all five tumor regions applied to only about 7-24% of top clones. Whereas tumor region pairs overlapped more, tumor-adjacent and tumor-blood pairs overlapped less. Tumor top-250-clone fractions significantly exceeded those of blood (p = 0.039).

This CDR3 comprises 15 residues. In germline, CDR1 is LGHNA, CDR2 YNFKEQ. On this clonotype: Its antigen remains unknown. Its ends do not fully match the called genes, so a read error is possible.

The template, 450 to 650 ng total RNA, yielded TCR beta cDNA made with a constant-region primer. Library construction for TCR beta comprised three nested multiplex PCR rounds performed with slightly modified ARM-PCR. The study ran its first two PCR rounds for roughly 11 cycles each, using TRBV1-TRBV30 forward primers and a C-beta reverse primer. TCRdb processed the multiplex PCR reads anew with MiXCR; each CDR3 protein has one entry. The sample consists of about 190,000 distinct CDR3 sequences, around 85% of them appearing once. Between 20 and 30 mg of unsorted bulk tissue served as the source from which RNA and DNA were co-extracted.

This receptor was identified in a man between 40 and 49 years old with primary liver carcinoma and hepatitis B virus infection. Sequenced: tumor tissue from primary liver carcinoma. V and J are TRBV4-2 and TRBJ2-3, with D perhaps being TRBD1 or TRBD2 (5 bases each). CDR3 DNA sequence: TGTGCCAGCAGAGGTTTTGAGGGGAGCACAGATACGCAGAATTTT. This gives the protein CASRGFEGSTDTQNF.